The 7 T cell receptor beta chains below come from one sample, sequenced in a study of blood T cell repertoires in COVID-19. The assay was immunoSEQ multiplex PCR, and TCRdb's table has in-frame clones only and misses some. The table records 150,000 to 200,000 clones, 70% to 90% of them present only once. The sample taken for sequencing was peripheral blood. The receptors stem from a man aged 35 to 55 who had recovered from COVID-19.

This clone was seen a handful of times. This rearrangement joins TRBV4-2 to TRBJ1-6, with TRBD1 matching 7 bases. Germline loops: CDR1 LGHNA, CDR2 YNFKEQ. This CDR3 is 14 amino acids long. The junction had 7 bases not matched to a gene; V was cut back by 5 bases and J by 9 bases. In DNA, the CDR3 is TGTGCCAGCAGCTCCGGGACAGAAGGTTCACCCCTCCACTTT. It translates to CASSSGTEGSPLHF.

CDR3 nucleotide sequence: TGTGCCAGCAGTTGGACAGGGGGCCAAAACATTCAGTACTTC. It codes for CASSWTGGQNIQYF. The V and J genes are TRBV27 and TRBJ2-4; TRBD1 matches at 11 bases. V trimming: 4 bases; J trimming: 5 bases; junction bases outside the gene matches: 1. Germline lookup yields CDR1 MNHEY and CDR2 SMNVEV (reference sequence). The CDR3 sequence is 14 residues long.

The rearrangement links TRBV13 to TRBJ1-5; D might be TRBD1 (5 bases). The V end lost 0 bases, the J end lost 2 bases, and 8 bases lay between the germline ends. Germline values: CDR1 PRHDT, CDR2 FYEKMQ (reference sequence). The CDR3 runs to 15 residues. For the CDR3, the DNA is TGTGCCAGCAGCTTAGGCACACAGGGCAATCAGCCCCAGCATTTT. It encodes CASSLGTQGNQPQHF.

The chain uses TRBV3-1 (or the pseudogene TRBV3-2) and TRBJ2-2; 7 bases agree with TRBD2. Germline V lookup: CDR1 LGHDT, CDR2 YNNKEL (reference sequence). CDR3 length: 14 amino acids. J lost 1 base, V lost 8 bases, and 4 bases had no gene match. The CDR3: CASELAVNTGELFF. DNA of the CDR3: TGTGCCAGCGAGCTAGCGGTGAACACCGGGGAGCTGTTTTTT.

This clone was counted between two and nine times. The J gene is TRBJ2-7, the V gene TRBV27, with TRBD1 as a possible D gene (6 bases). V was pared by 0 bases and J by 3 bases, with 9 bases between. Germline assignment: CDR1 MNHEY and CDR2 SMNVEV (reference sequence). This CDR3 is 14 amino acids long. CDR3 protein: CASSLSRGNYEQYF. The CDR3 DNA is TGTGCCAGCAGTTTATCTAGGGGGAACTACGAGCAGTACTTC.

The chain combines TRBV10-1 with TRBJ2-7; 7 nucleotides match TRBD1. The CDR3 is made up of 12 amino acids. The J segment lost 5 bases and the V segment lost 4 bases, leaving 2 bases of the junction unmatched. Germline loops: CDR1 WNHNN, CDR2 SYGVQD (reference sequence). This chain's CDR3 is CASSVDRDEQYF. As DNA, the CDR3 is TGCGCCAGCAGTGTTGACAGGGACGAGCAGTACTTC.

This rearrangement joins TRBV6-2 or TRBV6-3 to TRBJ2-7; a possible D gene is TRBD1 (5 bases). V was pared by 2 bases and J by 4 bases, with 6 bases between. Per the germline V gene, CDR1 is MNHEY and CDR2 is SVGEGT. The CDR3 totals 12 residues. The CDR3 region is CASSYRGYEQYF. The CDR3 region has the DNA TGTGCCAGCAGTTACAGGGGTTACGAGCAGTACTTC.